This T cell receptor beta chain emerged from a study of blood T cells in healthy people across ages. This clonotype was observed at least ten times. This CDR3 has 16 residues. Germline loops: CDR1 MNHNY, CDR2 SVGAGI (reference sequence). The V end was cut by 3 bases, the J end by 7 bases, with 21 bases between. Drawn from each donor were 7.5 to 10 milliliters of peripheral blood. A J-beta primer mix and a sample-barcoded 5' primer were used in a second PCR of about 7 to 12 cycles. TCRdb fed the 5' RACE reads into MiXCR, producing one record per CDR3 protein. The table includes 600,000 or so distinct CDR3 sequences, around 31% detected once.

The TCR comes from a woman aged 80 or over in good health. Sequences were obtained from blood. The rearrangement joins TRBV6-6 to TRBJ2-5; possibly TRBD1 or TRBD2 for D (6 bases each). In DNA, the CDR3 is TGTGCCAGCAGTTATTCGGAAGGGGGGATCGGAAGGACCCAGTACTTC. Protein product: CASSYSEGGIGRTQYF.